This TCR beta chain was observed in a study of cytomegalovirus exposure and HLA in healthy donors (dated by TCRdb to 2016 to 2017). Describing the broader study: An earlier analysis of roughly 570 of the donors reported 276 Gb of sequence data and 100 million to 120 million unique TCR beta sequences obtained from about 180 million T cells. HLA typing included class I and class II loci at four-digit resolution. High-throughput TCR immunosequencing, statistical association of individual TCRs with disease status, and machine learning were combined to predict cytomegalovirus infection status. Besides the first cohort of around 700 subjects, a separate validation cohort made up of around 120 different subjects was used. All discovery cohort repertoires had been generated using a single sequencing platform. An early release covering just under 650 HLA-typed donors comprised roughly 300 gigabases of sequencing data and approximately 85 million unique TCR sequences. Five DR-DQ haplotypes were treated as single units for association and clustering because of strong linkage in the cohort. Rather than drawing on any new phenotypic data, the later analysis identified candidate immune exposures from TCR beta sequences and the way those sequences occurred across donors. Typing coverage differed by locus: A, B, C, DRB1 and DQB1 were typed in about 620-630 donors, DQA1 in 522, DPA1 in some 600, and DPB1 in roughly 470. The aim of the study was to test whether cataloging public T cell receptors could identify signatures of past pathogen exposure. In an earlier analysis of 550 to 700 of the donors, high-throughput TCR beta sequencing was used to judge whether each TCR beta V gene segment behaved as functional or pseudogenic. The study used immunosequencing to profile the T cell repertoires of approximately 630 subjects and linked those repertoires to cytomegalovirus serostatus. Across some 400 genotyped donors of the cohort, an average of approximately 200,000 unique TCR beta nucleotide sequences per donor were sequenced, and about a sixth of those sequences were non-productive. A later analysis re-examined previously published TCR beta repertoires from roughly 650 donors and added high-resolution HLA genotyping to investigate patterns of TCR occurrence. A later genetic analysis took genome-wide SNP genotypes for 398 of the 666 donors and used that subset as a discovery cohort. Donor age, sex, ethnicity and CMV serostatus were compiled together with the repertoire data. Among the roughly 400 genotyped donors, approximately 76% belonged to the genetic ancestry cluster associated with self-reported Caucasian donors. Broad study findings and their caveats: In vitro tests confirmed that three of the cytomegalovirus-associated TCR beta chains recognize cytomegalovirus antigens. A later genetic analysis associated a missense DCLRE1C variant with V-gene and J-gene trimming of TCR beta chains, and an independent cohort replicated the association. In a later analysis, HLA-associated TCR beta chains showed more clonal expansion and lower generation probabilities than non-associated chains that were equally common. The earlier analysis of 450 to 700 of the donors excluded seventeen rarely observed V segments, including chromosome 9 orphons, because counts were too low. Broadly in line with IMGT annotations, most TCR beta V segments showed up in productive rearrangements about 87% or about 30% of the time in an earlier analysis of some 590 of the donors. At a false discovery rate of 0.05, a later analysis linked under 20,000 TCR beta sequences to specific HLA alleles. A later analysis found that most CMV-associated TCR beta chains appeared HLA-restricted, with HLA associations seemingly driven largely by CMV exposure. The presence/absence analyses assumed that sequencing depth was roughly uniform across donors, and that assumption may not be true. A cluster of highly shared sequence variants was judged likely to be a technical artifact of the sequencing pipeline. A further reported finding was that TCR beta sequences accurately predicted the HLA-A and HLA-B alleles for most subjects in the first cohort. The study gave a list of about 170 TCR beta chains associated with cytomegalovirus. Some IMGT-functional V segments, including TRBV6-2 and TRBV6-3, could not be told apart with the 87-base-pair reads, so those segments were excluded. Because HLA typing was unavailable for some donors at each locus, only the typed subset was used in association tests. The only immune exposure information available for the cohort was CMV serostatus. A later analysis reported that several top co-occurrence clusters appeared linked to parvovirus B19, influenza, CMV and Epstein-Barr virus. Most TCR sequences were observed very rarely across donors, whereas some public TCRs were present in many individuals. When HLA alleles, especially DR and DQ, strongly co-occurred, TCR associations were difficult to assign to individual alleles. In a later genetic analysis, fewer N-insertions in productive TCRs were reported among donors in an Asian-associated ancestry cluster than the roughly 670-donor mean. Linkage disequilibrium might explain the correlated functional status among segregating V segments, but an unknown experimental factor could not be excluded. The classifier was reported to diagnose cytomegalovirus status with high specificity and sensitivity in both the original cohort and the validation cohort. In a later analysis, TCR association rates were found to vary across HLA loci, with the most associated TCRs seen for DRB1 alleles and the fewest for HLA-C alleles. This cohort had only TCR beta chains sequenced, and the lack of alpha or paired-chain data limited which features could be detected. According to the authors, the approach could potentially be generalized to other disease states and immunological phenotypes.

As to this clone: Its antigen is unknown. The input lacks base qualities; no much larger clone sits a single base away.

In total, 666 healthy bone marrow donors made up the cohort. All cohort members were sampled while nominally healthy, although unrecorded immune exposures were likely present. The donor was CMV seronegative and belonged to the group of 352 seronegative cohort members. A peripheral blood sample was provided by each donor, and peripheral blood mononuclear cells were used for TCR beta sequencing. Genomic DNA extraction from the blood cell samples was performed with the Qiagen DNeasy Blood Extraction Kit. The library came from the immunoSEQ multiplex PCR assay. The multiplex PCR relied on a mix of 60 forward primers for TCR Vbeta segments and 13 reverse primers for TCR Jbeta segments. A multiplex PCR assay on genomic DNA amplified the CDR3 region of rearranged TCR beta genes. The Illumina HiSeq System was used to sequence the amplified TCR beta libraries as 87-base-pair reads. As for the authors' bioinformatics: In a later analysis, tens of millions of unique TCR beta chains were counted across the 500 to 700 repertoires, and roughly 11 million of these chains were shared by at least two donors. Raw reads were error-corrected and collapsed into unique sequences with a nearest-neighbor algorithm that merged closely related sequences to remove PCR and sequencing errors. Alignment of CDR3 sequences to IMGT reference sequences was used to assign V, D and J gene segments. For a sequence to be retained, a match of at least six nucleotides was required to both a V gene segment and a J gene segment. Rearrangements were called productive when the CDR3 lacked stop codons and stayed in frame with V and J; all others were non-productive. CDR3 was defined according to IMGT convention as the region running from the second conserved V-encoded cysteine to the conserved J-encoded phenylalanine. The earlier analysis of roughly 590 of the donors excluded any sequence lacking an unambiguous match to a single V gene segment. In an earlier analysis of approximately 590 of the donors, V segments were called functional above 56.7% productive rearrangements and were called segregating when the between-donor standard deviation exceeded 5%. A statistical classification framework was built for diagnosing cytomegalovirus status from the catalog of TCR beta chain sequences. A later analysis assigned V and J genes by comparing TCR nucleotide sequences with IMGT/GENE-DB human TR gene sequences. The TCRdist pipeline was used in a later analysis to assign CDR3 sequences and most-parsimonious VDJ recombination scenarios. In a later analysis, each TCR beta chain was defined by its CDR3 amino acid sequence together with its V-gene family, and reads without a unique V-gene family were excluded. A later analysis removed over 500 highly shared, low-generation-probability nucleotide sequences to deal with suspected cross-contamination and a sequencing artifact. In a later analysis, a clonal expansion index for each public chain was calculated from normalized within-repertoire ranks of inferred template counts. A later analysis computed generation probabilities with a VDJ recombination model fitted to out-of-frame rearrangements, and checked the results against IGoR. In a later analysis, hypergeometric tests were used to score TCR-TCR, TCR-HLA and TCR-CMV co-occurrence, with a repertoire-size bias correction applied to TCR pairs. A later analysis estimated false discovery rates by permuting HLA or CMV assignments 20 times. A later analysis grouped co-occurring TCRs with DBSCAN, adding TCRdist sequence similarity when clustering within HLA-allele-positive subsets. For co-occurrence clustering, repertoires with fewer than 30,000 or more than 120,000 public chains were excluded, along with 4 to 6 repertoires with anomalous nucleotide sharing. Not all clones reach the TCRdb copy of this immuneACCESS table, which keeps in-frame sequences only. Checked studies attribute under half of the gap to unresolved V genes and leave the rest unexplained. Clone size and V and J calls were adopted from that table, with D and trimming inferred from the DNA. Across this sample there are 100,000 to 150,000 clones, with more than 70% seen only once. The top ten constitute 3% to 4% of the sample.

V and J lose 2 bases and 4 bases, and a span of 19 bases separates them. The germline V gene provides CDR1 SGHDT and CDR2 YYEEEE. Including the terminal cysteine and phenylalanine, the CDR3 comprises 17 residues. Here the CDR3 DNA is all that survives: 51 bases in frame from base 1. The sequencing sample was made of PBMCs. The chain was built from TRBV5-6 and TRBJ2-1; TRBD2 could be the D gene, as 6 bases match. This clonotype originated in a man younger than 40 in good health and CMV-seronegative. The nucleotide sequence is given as TGTGCCAGCAGCTTCCAGGCTAGCGCGGTCGGTTACAATGAGCAGTTCTTC. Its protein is CASSFQASAVGYNEQFF.